One and the same sample provided the 15 T cell receptor beta chains below, sequenced in a study of T cell repertoires in cytomegalovirus infection (dated by TCRdb to about 2019). For sequencing, an Illumina HiSeq 1500 was employed. TCRdb reworked the public reads: Q25 trimming with fastp, MiXCR clone assembly, productive beta chains retained. Each record represents a unique CDR3 protein, reported with the most common genes and DNA among its rows. The sample table contains roughly 640,000 distinct CDR3 sequences; only one count was recorded for 20% to 30% of them. The top ten clones comprise roughly 8% of the sample. Material: CD8+ T cells from PBMCs. The receptors originated from a human donor in good health (CMV status not recorded). Some clones in this sample may be carry-over from other donors' samples.

The V and J genes are TRBV28 and TRBJ2-3; D is ambiguous. The CDR3 spans 12 residues. Germline V CDR1 and CDR2: MDHEN, SYDVKM. V was cut by 6 bases and J by 6 bases, with 10 bases left in between. The CDR3 is CASSPLPDTQYF. The CDR3 DNA follows: TGTGCCAGCAGCCCGCTACCGGATACGCAGTATTTT.

The chain employs TRBV27 and TRBJ2-1, with D unresolved. The CDR3 consists of 11 residues. Deletions cut 3 bases from V and 9 bases from J, with 6 bases between. Per germline, CDR1 MNHEY and CDR2 SMNVEV (reference sequence). The chain's CDR3 is CASSFRAEQFF. The DNA for the CDR3 is TGTGCCAGCAGTTTTAGGGCTGAGCAGTTCTTC.

This clonotype was picked up one time. A read error may produce the germline difference seen at one junction end. The gene calls are TRBV6-2 or TRBV6-3 and TRBJ1-1, with a possible D match to TRBD1 (5 bases). The CDR3 has 13 amino acids. Germline CDR1 is MNHEY and CDR2 is SVGEGT. CDR3 residues: CVSRDGLTLEAFF. Here the CDR3 DNA reads TGTGTCAGCAGGGACGGCCTAACCCTTGAAGCTTTCTTT.

Many counts were recorded for this clonotype. This chain uses TRBV7-8 with TRBJ2-1, with 9 positions matching TRBD2. This CDR3 has 15 amino acids. Germline trimming cut 5 bases from V and 7 bases from J; bases unmatched to any gene: 9. Germline V CDR1 and CDR2: SGHVS, FQNEAQ. In DNA, the CDR3 is TGTGCCAGCAGCGCCAGGGGCGGGGGGGCTAATGAGCAGTTCTTC. Translated: CASSARGGGANEQFF.

This clonotype has more than one count but fewer than ten. The J gene is TRBJ2-1, the V gene TRBV6-1, with a possible D match to TRBD2 (5 bases). V was cut by 6 bases and J by 2 bases, with 11 bases left in between. Germline CDR1 and CDR2: MNHNS and SASEGT. The CDR3 contains 14 residues. CDR3 sequence: CASRTDGTYNEQFF. The CDR3 DNA reads as TGTGCCAGCAGAACCGACGGGACCTACAATGAGCAGTTCTTC.

The V gene is TRBV7-6, the J gene TRBJ1-1; D gene uncertain. The CDR3 consists of 13 residues. The germline V and J ends were trimmed by 5 bases and 6 bases, with 13 bases remaining between them. Germline lookup yields CDR1 SGHVS and CDR2 FNYEAQ. The CDR3 DNA reads TGTGCCAGCAGCAGTTACCCAGGCGCTGAAGCTTTCTTT. It yields the protein CASSSYPGAEAFF.

This clonotype was seen repeatedly, ten times or more. The chain combines TRBV7-9 with TRBJ1-1; a possible D gene is TRBD1 (6 bases). The V gene's germline CDR1 is SEHNR and CDR2 FQNEAQ (reference sequence). The CDR3 loop spans 17 amino acids. Trimming took 5 bases from V and 4 from J, leaving 23 bases between them. CDR3 sequence reads: CASSPGRNRATGTEAFF. CDR3 in DNA: TGTGCCAGCAGCCCGGGTAGAAACAGGGCTACGGGCACTGAAGCTTTCTTT.

V gene TRBV20-1 combines with J gene TRBJ2-6; 8 bases map to TRBD1. Germline V gene sequence: CDR1 DFQATT, CDR2 SNEGSKA (reference sequence). V shed 4 bases and J 4 bases; nucleotides not matched to a gene: 9. There are 16 residues in the CDR3. This CDR3 reads CSAMGTGFIGANVLTF. The CDR3 DNA is TGCAGTGCTATGGGGACAGGTTTTATCGGGGCCAACGTCCTGACTTTC.

This sequence joins TRBV6-5 and TRBJ2-3; D gene uncertain. The CDR3 contains 16 residues. Germline CDR1 MNHEY, CDR2 SVGAGI. The V end was cut by 2 bases, the J end by 5 bases, with 17 bases between. The CDR3 sequence: CASSYGLVARGDTQYF. The CDR3, as DNA: TGTGCCAGCAGTTACGGCCTTGTGGCCCGAGGAGATACGCAGTATTTT.

This clonotype was seen a handful of times. The chain carries TRBV10-3 and TRBJ1-1; weak D call: TRBD1 (5 bases). Germline V CDR1 and CDR2: ENHRY, SYGVKD. The CDR3 sequence is 15 residues long. Trimming stripped 6 bases from V and 0 bases from J, with 14 bases between. The CDR3 DNA follows: TGTGCCATCAGGAACCGGACAACCCTGAACACTGAAGCTTTCTTT. Protein product: CAIRNRTTLNTEAFF.

V is TRBV29-1 and J is TRBJ2-1; possible D gene TRBD1, 6 bases. The CDR3 consists of 11 residues. Deletions cut 6 bases from V and 5 bases from J, with 8 bases between. Per germline, CDR1 SQVTM and CDR2 ANQGSEA. The CDR3 protein is CSVGQNNEQFF. DNA for the CDR3: TGCAGCGTCGGACAGAACAATGAGCAGTTCTTC.

In its sample, this clonotype was seen many times. CDR3 sequence reads: CASRPYGTGWEETQYF. The DNA of the CDR3 is TGTGCCAGCAGGCCGTACGGGACAGGGTGGGAAGAGACCCAGTACTTC. The chain combines TRBV28 with TRBJ2-5, with TRBD1 matching over 9 bases. CDR1 is MDHEN and CDR2 is SYDVKM in the germline V gene. Unmatched junction bases numbered 11, after V lost 6 bases and J lost 3 bases. The CDR3 has 16 amino acids.

There are many counts of this clonotype. The chain joins TRBV20-1 to TRBJ1-2; 9 bases align to TRBD1. The CDR3 spans 15 residues. CDR1 and CDR2 (germline): DFQATT, SNEGSKA (reference sequence). The ends lost 5 bases at V and 2 bases at J; junction bases unmatched: 9. DNA for the CDR3: TGCAGTGCTGCCAACAGGGGGCTAACCAACTATGGCTACACCTTC. This encodes CSAANRGLTNYGYTF.

This clonotype was counted between two and nine times. This chain links TRBV20-1 with TRBJ1-2; D unclear. This CDR3 contains 13 residues. The ends were cut back, 1 base at V and 0 bases at J, with 6 bases in the middle. Germline assignment: CDR1 DFQATT and CDR2 SNEGSKA (reference sequence). The chain's CDR3 is CSARAPSNYGYTF. The CDR3 bases are TGCAGTGCTAGAGCTCCCTCTAACTATGGCTACACCTTC.

Ten or more counts support this clonotype. The rearrangement uses TRBV28 and TRBJ2-1; D perhaps matches TRBD2 (5 bases). The CDR3 has 11 amino acids. Germline CDR1 reads MDHEN; CDR2 reads SYDVKM. V dropped 7 bases and J dropped 9 bases, with 10 bases sitting between them. The chain's CDR3 is CASTLRGEQFF. CDR3 DNA: TGTGCCAGCACCCTTCGGGGTGAGCAGTTCTTC. Looking up the rest from reference TRBV28 and TRBJ2-1 gives the full variable domain: DVKVTQSSRYLVKRTGEKVFLECVQDMDHENMFWYRQDPGLGLRLIYFSYDVKMKEKGDIPEGYSVSREKKERFSLILESASTNQTSMYLCASTLRGEQFFGPGTRLTVL.